These 24 T cell receptor beta chains were sequenced from one sample in a study of shared clonotypes between healthy human individuals. TCRdb keeps only in-frame clones here, not all; method: immunoSEQ multiplex PCR. Of 2.5 million or so clones listed, around nine tenths are singletons. Sequencing was performed on naive CD4+ T cells sorted from blood. This sample's subset: CD45RA+ positively selected. The receptors derive from a man between 18 and 29 years old in good health.

This chain uses TRBV6-4 with TRBJ2-2; unclear D gene. V lost 5 bases and J lost 2, with 9 bases in between. CDR1 and CDR2 (germline): MRHNA, SNTAGT. CDR3 length equals 14 residues. CDR3 in DNA: TGTGCCAGCAGTAAGCAGGAAAACACCGGGGAGCTGTTTTTT. Translating gives CASSKQENTGELFF.

This chain uses TRBV2 with TRBJ2-7; 13 positions agree with TRBD2. V shed 6 bases, J shed 4 bases, and the junction held 9 bases outside the gene matches. The CDR3 runs 16 residues. Germline V gene lookup returns CDR1 SNHLY and CDR2 FYNNEI. CDR3 sequence: CASRNPGLAGEYEQYF. Here the CDR3 DNA reads TGTGCCAGCAGGAACCCTGGACTAGCGGGAGAATACGAGCAGTACTTC.

Concerning this clone itself: The same CDR3 also results from other DNA sequences found in this sample. The chain's CDR3 is CASSPGTGYEQYF. The CDR3 DNA follows: TGTGCCAGCAGCCCCGGGACAGGGTACGAGCAGTACTTC. This sequence joins TRBV7-9 and TRBJ2-7; 9 nucleotides align to TRBD1. The V gene's germline CDR1 is SEHNR and CDR2 FQNEAQ (reference sequence). Losses at the gene ends were 5 bases for V and 4 bases for J; bases not matched to a gene: 3. This CDR3 has 13 amino acids.

V and J are TRBV10-3 and TRBJ2-7; D is unclear. CDR1 and CDR2 (germline): ENHRY, SYGVKD. The germline V and J ends were trimmed by 3 bases and 4 bases, with 7 bases remaining between them. This CDR3 is built from 12 residues. CDR3: CAISEISYEQYF. CDR3 bases: TGTGCCATCAGTGAAATCTCTTACGAGCAGTACTTC.

J is TRBJ1-5 and V is TRBV7-2, with no clear D. In germline, CDR1 is SGHTA, CDR2 FQGNSA. V was trimmed by 1 base and J by 0 bases, leaving 10 bases between them. There are 16 residues in the CDR3. The CDR3 region is CASSLVAVYSNQPQHF. The CDR3 DNA follows: TGTGCCAGCAGCTTAGTGGCCGTTTATAGCAATCAGCCCCAGCATTTT.

The chain combines TRBV5-6 with TRBJ2-1; 8 nucleotides agree with TRBD1. Trimming took 6 bases from V and 3 from J; bases not matched to a gene: 11. Per germline, CDR1 SGHDT and CDR2 YYEEEE. The CDR3 contains 16 residues. This CDR3 reads CASTLEGQGFYNEQFF. DNA for the CDR3: TGTGCCAGCACCCTTGAAGGACAGGGCTTCTACAATGAGCAGTTCTTC.

This clone appeared once. V is TRBV2 and J is TRBJ1-2, with no clear D. V was cut by 5 bases and J by 3 bases, with 13 bases left in between. This CDR3 has 14 amino acids. From germline, CDR1 is SNHLY and CDR2 FYNNEI. This CDR3 is CASSRRALDYGYTF. The CDR3 DNA reads as TGTGCCAGCAGTAGAAGGGCGTTGGACTATGGCTACACCTTC. The whole variable domain, filled in from reference TRBV2 and TRBJ1-2, reads EPEVTQTPSHQVTQMGQEVILRCVPISNHLYFYWYRQILGQKVEFLVSFYNNEISEKSEIFDDQFSVERPDGSNFTLKIRSTKLEDSAMYFCASSRRALDYGYTFGSGTRLTVV.

The sample holds a few counts of this clone. At the DNA level, this CDR3 is encoded by other sequences in the same sample as well. The chain links TRBV2 to TRBJ1-5, with D perhaps matching TRBD1 (5 bases). V lost 6 bases to trimming and J lost 4 bases, with 10 bases between them. CDR3 length equals 13 residues. Germline V gene sequence: CDR1 SNHLY, CDR2 FYNNEI. The CDR3 DNA sequence: TGTGCCAGCAGGGAGCAGGGTAATCAGCCCCAGCATTTT. Translating it yields CASREQGNQPQHF.

The chain is built from TRBV10-2 and TRBJ1-4; TRBD1 is a possible D gene (5 bases). The length of the CDR3 is 15 residues. Trimming pared 1 base from V and 7 bases from J, leaving 13 bases between. Germline CDR1 and CDR2: WSHSY and SAAADI. The CDR3 reads CASSEWGTVSEKLFF. The CDR3 coding sequence is TGCGCCAGCAGTGAGTGGGGGACCGTTAGTGAAAAACTGTTTTTT.

This chain links TRBV2 with TRBJ2-2; D remains ambiguous. Germline-derived CDR1 and CDR2 are SNHLY and FYNNEI. The V end lost 6 bases, the J end lost 2 bases, and 7 bases lay between the germline ends. The CDR3 runs to 13 residues. This CDR3 reads CASRTYNTGELFF. CDR3 DNA sequence: TGTGCCAGCAGGACTTATAACACCGGGGAGCTGTTTTTT.

To note about this clone: The same CDR3 also results from other DNA sequences found in this sample. This chain links TRBV7-9 with TRBJ2-5; no definite D call. The V and J ends lost 1 base and 0 bases respectively, with 6 bases between them. In germline, CDR1 is SEHNR, CDR2 FQNEAQ (reference sequence). The CDR3 runs 14 residues. CDR3 in DNA: TGTGCCAGCAGCTTAGTTGGGTACCAAGAGACCCAGTACTTC. As protein: CASSLVGYQETQYF.

V is TRBV11-3 and J is TRBJ1-1; a possible D gene is TRBD1 (5 bases). V lost 8 bases and J lost 4, with 14 bases in between. Germline V gene sequence: CDR1 SGHNT, CDR2 YENEEA. The CDR3 extends over 13 amino acids. DNA of the CDR3: TGTGCCAGCCCCACGCAGGGTCCCACTGAAGCTTTCTTT. Translation: CASPTQGPTEAFF.

This chain joins TRBV5-4 and TRBJ2-3; 7 bases are shared with TRBD1. V dropped 2 bases and J dropped 3; count of bases not matched to a gene: 3. Looked up from germline, CDR1 is SGHNT and CDR2 is YYREEE (reference sequence). The CDR3 runs to 14 residues. The CDR3 reads CASSFDRATDTQYF. CDR3 sequence (DNA): TGTGCCAGCAGCTTTGACAGGGCAACAGATACGCAGTATTTT.

The chain links TRBV15 to TRBJ2-2, with a possible D match to TRBD1 (5 bases). Trimming took 0 bases from V and 7 from J, leaving 15 bases between them. Germline CDR1 and CDR2: LNHNV and YYDKDF (reference sequence). This CDR3 spans 16 amino acids. CDR3 amino acids: CATSRDRRAVGGELFF. DNA for the CDR3: TGTGCCACCAGCAGAGATCGCAGGGCCGTGGGCGGGGAGCTGTTTTTT. Combining the CDR3 with reference TRBV15 and TRBJ2-2 gives the whole variable domain DAMVIQNPRYQVTQFGKPVTLSCSQTLNHNVMYWYQQKSSQAPKLLFHYYDKDFNNEADTPDNFQSRRPNTSFCFLDIRSPGLGDTAMYLCATSRDRRAVGGELFFGEGSRLTVL.

This CDR3 reads CATSRDWAGSPTQYF. The CDR3 coding sequence is TGTGCCACCAGCAGAGATTGGGCAGGGAGTCCCACCCAGTACTTC. This rearrangement joins TRBV15 to TRBJ2-5, with D perhaps TRBD1 or TRBD2 (5 bases each). Between the trimmed V and J ends, which lost 0 bases and 8 bases, there was a span of 16 bases. The CDR3 has 15 residues. Germline CDR1 and CDR2: LNHNV and YYDKDF (reference sequence).

The chain has TRBV7-2 and TRBJ2-1, with 8 bases fitting TRBD2. Trimming cost V 3 bases and J 4 bases; bases outside gene matches: 2. CDR3 size: 14 residues. CDR1 and CDR2 (germline): SGHTA, FQGNSA. The CDR3 DNA is TGTGCCAGCAGCTTGACTAGCGCGTACAATGAGCAGTTCTTC. Encoded protein: CASSLTSAYNEQFF.

The chain couples TRBV19 to TRBJ1-5; TRBD1 is a possible D gene (5 bases). Germline V gene data show CDR1 as LNHDA and CDR2 as SQIVND (reference sequence). V was pared by 3 bases and J by 3 bases, with 21 bases between. The CDR3 is 18 residues long. The DNA of the CDR3 is TGTGCCAGTAGTATTTATTCATGGATCACAGGAAACAATCAGCCCCAGCATTTT. It is translated as CASSIYSWITGNNQPQHF.

The rearrangement links TRBV5-1 to TRBJ2-3; D is possibly TRBD1 (5 bases). Germline-derived CDR1 and CDR2 are SGHRS and YFSETQ. The V end was cut by 7 bases, the J end by 1 base, with 10 bases between. The CDR3 has 13 residues. CDR3 coding DNA: TGCGCCAGCGGCCGGACACGCACAGATACGCAGTATTTT. This gives the protein CASGRTRTDTQYF.

Worth noting for this clone: The sample contains more than one DNA sequence encoding this CDR3. This rearrangement joins TRBV5-4 to TRBJ2-7; the match to TRBD1 covers 8 bases. The CDR3 covers 14 residues. Trimming at V came to 0 bases and at J to 4 bases, leaving 3 bases not matched to a gene. Germline assignment: CDR1 SGHNT and CDR2 YYREEE (reference sequence). The CDR3 here is CASSLAGGLYEQYF. In nucleotides, the CDR3 is TGTGCCAGCAGCTTGGCAGGGGGCTTGTACGAGCAGTACTTC.

The chain joins TRBV6-6 to TRBJ2-5; D not resolved. The V gene's germline CDR1 is MNHNY and CDR2 SVGAGI (reference sequence). The length of the CDR3 is 14 residues. The V end lost 7 bases, the J end lost 5 bases, and 17 bases lay between the germline ends. The CDR3 region is CASTPRLGRETQYF. The CDR3 nucleotides are TGTGCCAGCACCCCACGGCTAGGAAGGGAGACCCAGTACTTC.

V gene TRBV6-1 combines with J gene TRBJ1-1; no clear D. V lost 5 bases and J 1 base, leaving 8 bases between the germline ends. The CDR3 contains 13 residues. Germline V gene lookup returns CDR1 MNHNS and CDR2 SASEGT. CDR3 in amino acids: CASSPLGNTEAFF. The CDR3 DNA follows: TGTGCCAGCAGTCCACTAGGGAACACTGAAGCTTTCTTT.

The rearrangement joins TRBV28 to TRBJ1-1; possible D gene TRBD1, 5 bases. Germline V lookup: CDR1 MDHEN, CDR2 SYDVKM. The CDR3 loop spans 13 amino acids. CDR3 coding DNA: TGTGCATTAGCAGGAGGGGCCGACACTGAAGCTTTCTTT. This codes for CALAGGADTEAFF.

As regards this clone: The same CDR3 can be traced to other DNA sequences in this sample. The chain has TRBV5-4 and TRBJ2-3, with D perhaps TRBD1 or TRBD2 (6 bases each). This CDR3 has 13 residues. The V end lost 4 bases, the J end lost 6 bases, and 12 bases lay between the germline ends. The germline CDR1 and CDR2 sequences are SGHNT and YYREEE (reference sequence). The CDR3 loop is CASSRTGADTQYF. In DNA form, the CDR3 reads TGTGCCAGCAGCCGGACGGGGGCGGATACGCAGTATTTT. Full variable domain (remainder filled in from reference TRBV5-4 and TRBJ2-3): ETGVTQSPTHLIKTRGQQVTLRCSSQSGHNTVSWYQQALGQGPQFIFQYYREEENGRGNFPPRFSGLQFPNYSSELNVNALELDDSALYLCASSRTGADTQYFGPGTRLTVL.

This clone was counted a single time. The chain combines TRBV9 with TRBJ2-7, with 11 positions matching TRBD2. Germline trimming cut 4 bases from V and 5 bases from J; bases unmatched to any gene: 2. This CDR3 spans 13 amino acids. The germline gives CDR1 SGDLS, CDR2 YYNGEE. CDR3 DNA sequence: TGTGCCAGCAGCCTAGCGGGGGGAAACGAGCAGTACTTC. Protein product: CASSLAGGNEQYF.